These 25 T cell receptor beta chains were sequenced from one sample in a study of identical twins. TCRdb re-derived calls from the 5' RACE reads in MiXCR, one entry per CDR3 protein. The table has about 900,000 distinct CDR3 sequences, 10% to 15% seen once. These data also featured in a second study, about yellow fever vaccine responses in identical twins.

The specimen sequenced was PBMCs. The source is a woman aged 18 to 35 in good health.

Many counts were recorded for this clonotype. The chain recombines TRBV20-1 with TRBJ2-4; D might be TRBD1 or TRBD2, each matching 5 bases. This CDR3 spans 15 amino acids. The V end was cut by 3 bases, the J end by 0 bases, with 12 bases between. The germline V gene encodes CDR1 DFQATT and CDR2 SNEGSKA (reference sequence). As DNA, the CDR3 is TGCAGTGCTAGCAAAGGGGACGCAGCCAAAAACATTCAGTACTTC. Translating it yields CSASKGDAAKNIQYF.

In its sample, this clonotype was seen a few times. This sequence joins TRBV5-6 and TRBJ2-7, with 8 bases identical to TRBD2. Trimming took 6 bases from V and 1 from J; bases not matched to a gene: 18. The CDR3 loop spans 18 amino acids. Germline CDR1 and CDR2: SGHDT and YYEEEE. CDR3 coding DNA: TGTGCCAGCAACCGGAGGAAGCGGGAGTTATTGGGATCCTACGAGCAGTACTTC. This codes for CASNRRKRELLGSYEQYF.

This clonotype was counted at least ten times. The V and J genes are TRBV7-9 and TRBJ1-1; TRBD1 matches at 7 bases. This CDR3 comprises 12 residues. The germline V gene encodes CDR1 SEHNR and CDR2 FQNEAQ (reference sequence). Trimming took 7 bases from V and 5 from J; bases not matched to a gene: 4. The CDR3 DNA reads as TGTGCCAGCACCCAGGGGGGGACTGAAGCTTTCTTT. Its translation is CASTQGGTEAFF.

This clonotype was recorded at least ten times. CDR3 in amino acids: CATSDWGPNTEAFF. Written as DNA, the CDR3 is TGTGCCACCAGTGATTGGGGACCAAACACTGAAGCTTTCTTT. The chain combines TRBV24-1 with TRBJ1-1, with TRBD1 as a possible D gene (5 bases). This CDR3 contains 14 residues. Germline V gene lookup returns CDR1 KGHDR and CDR2 SFDVKD. Trimming stripped 2 bases from V and 2 bases from J, with 8 bases between.

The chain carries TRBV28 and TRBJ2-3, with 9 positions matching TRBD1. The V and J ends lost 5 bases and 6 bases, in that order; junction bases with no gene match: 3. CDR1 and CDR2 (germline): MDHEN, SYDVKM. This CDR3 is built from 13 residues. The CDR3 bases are TGTGCCAGCAGTCCAGGGACAGGGGATACGCAGTATTTT. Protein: CASSPGTGDTQYF.

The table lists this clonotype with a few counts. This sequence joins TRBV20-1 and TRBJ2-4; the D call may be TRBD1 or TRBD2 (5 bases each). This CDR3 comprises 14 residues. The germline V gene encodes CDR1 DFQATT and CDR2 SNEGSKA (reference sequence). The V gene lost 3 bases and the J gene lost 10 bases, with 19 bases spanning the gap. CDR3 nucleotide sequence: TGCAGTGCTAGGGCCGGGACCCCGACCCCTATTCAGTACTTC. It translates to CSARAGTPTPIQYF.

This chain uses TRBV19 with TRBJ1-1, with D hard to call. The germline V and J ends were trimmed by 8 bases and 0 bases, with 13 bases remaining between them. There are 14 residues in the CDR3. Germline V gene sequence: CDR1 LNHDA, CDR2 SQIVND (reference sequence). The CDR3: CASSLSDMNTEAFF. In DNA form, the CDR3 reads TGTGCCAGTTCATTGTCGGATATGAACACTGAAGCTTTCTTT.

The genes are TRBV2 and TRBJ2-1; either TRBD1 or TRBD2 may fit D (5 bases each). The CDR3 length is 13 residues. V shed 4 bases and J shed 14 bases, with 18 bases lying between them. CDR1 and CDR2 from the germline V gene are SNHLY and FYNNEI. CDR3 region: CASSADLGEWEFF. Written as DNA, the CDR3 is TGTGCCAGCAGTGCCGACTTGGGGGAGTGGGAGTTCTTC.

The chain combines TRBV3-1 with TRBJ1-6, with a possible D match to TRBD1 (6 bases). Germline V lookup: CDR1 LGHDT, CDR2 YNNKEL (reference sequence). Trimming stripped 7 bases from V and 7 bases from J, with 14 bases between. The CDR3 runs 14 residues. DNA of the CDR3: TGTGCCAGCACCGGAACAGGGTTAAATTCACCCCTCCACTTT. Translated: CASTGTGLNSPLHF.

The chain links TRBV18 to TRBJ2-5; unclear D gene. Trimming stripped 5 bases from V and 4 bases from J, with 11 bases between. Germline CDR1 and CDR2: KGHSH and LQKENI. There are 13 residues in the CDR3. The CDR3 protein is CASSWTAPETQYF. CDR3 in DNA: TGTGCCAGCTCATGGACGGCGCCAGAGACCCAGTACTTC.

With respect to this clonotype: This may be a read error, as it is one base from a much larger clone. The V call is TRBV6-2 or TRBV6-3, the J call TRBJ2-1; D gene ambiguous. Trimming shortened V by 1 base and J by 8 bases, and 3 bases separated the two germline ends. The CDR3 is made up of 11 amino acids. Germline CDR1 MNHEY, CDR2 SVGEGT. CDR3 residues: CASSYLHEQFF. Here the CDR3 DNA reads TGTGCCAGCAGTTACTTGCATGAGCAGTTCTTC.

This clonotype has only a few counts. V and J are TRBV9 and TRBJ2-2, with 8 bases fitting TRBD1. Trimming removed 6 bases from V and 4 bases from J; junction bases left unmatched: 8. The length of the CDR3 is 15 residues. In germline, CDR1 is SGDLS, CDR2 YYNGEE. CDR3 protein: CASNDRTGPTGELFF. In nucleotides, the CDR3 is TGTGCCAGCAATGACCGGACAGGGCCCACCGGGGAGCTGTTTTTT.

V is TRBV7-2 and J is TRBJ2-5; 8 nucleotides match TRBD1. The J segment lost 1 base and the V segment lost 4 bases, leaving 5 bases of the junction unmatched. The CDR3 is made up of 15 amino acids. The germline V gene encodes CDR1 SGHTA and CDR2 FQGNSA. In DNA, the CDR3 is TGTGCCAGCAGCTCGACAGGGGCCGTCCAAGAGACCCAGTACTTC. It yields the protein CASSSTGAVQETQYF.

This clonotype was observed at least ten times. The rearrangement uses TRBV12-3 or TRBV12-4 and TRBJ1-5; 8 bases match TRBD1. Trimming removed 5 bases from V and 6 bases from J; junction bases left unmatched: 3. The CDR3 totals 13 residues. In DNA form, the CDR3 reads TGTGCCAGCAGTCCAGGGGGCGGTCAGCCCCAGCATTTT. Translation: CASSPGGGQPQHF.

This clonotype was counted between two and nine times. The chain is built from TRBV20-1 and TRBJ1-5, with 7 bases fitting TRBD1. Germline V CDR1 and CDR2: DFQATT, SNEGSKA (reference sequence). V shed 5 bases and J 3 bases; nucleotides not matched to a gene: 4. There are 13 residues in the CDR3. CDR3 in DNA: TGCAGTGCTTTTGACAGGGACAATCAGCCCCAGCATTTT. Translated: CSAFDRDNQPQHF.

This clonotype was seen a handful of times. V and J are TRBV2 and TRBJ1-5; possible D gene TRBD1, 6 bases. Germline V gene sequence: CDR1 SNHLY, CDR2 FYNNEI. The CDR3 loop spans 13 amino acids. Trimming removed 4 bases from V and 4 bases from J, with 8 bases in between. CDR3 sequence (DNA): TGTGCCAGCAGTGTGGGGGCGAATCAGCCCCAGCATTTT. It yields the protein CASSVGANQPQHF.

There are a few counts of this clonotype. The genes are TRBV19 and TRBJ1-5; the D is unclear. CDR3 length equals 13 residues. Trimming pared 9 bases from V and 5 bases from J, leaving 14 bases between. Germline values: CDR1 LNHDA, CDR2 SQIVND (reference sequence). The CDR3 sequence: CASISGPDQPQHF. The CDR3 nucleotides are TGTGCCAGCATCTCCGGGCCCGATCAGCCCCAGCATTTT.

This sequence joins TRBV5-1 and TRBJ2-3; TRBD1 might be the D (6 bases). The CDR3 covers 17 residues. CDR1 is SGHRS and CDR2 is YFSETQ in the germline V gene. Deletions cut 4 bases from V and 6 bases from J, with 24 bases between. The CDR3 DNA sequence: TGCGCCAGCAGCCGTCAGACAGGAAGGGGCCACGGGGATACGCAGTATTTT. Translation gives CASSRQTGRGHGDTQYF. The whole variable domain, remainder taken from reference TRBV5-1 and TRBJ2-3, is KAGVTQTPRYLIKTRGQQVTLSCSPISGHRSVSWYQQTPGQGLQFLFEYFSETQRNKGNFPGRFSGRQFSNSRSEMNVSTLELGDSALYLCASSRQTGRGHGDTQYFGPGTRLTVL.

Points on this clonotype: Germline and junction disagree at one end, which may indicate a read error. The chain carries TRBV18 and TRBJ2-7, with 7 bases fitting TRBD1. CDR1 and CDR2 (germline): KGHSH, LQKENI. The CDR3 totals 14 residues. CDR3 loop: CACSPGQFTYEQYF. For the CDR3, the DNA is TGTGCCTGCTCACCGGGACAGTTTACCTACGAGCAGTACTTC.

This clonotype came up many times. The CDR3 spells CASSDSGETEAFF. CDR3 DNA: TGTGCCAGCAGTGACTCGGGAGAAACTGAAGCTTTCTTT. The chain is built from TRBV6-4 and TRBJ1-1; D gene unclear. With 0 bases removed from V and 5 bases from J, the gap between germline ends came to 7 bases. The CDR3 consists of 13 residues. Germline V gene data show CDR1 as MRHNA and CDR2 as SNTAGT.

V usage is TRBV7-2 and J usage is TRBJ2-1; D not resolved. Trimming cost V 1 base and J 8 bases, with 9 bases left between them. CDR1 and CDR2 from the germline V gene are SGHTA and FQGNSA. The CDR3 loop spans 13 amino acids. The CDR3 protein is CASSLENYHEQFF. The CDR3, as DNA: TGTGCCAGCAGCTTAGAGAATTACCATGAGCAGTTCTTC.

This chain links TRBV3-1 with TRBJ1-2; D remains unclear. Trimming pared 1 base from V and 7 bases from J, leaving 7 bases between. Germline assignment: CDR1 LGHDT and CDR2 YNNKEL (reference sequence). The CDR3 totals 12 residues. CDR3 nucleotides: TGTGCCAGCAGCCAAGTCCCCAGTGGCTACACCTTC. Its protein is CASSQVPSGYTF. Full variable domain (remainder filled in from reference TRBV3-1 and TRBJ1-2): DTAVSQTPKYLVTQMGNDKSIKCEQNLGHDTMYWYKQDSKKFLKIMFSYNNKELIINETVPNRFSPKSPDKAHLNLHINSLELGDSAVYFCASSQVPSGYTFGSGTRLTVV.

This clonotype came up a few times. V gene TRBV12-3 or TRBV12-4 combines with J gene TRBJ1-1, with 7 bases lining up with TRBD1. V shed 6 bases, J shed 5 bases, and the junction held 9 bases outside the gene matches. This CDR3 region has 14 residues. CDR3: CASSPTGVETEAFF. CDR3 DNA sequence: TGTGCCAGCAGCCCCACAGGGGTAGAGACTGAAGCTTTCTTT.

Here the CDR3 reads CASSGLDRASYNEQFF. In nucleotides, the CDR3 is TGTGCCAGCTCAGGGTTGGACAGGGCATCCTACAATGAGCAGTTCTTC. The chain joins TRBV18 to TRBJ2-1; 8 bases line up with TRBD1. This CDR3 is 16 amino acids long. Trimming at V came to 5 bases and at J to 1 base, leaving 7 bases not matched to a gene. In germline, CDR1 is KGHSH, CDR2 LQKENI.

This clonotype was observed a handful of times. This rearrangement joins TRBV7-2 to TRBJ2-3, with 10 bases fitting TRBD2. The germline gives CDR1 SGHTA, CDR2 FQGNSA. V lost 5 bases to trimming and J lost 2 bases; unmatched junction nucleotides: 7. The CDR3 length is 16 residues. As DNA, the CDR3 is TGTGCCAGCAGCAGACGACTAGCGGGTACCACAGATACGCAGTATTTT. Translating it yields CASSRRLAGTTDTQYF.